This is a list of T cell receptor beta chains from one sample in a study of metastatic and nonmetastatic thyroid tumors. From the PCR reads, TCRdb re-called clones with MiXCR. The data show about 13,000 clones, 33% seen once. Sequenced sample: tumor tissue. The receptors originated from a male donor with papillary thyroid cancer or a benign thyroid nodule (not recorded which). Some clones in this sample may be carry-over from other donors' samples. The CDR3 runs from the conserved cysteine through the conserved F or W. The D gene is left open where the match is weak. Clone size is not always given. Where it is, it says once, few, many or a class for expanded clones.

j_call | clone_size | d_call | v_call | cdr3_nt | cdr3_aa
TRBJ1-5 | . | TRBD1 | TRBV24-1 | TGTGCCACCAGTGTCTGGCGACAGGGTGATCAGCCCCAGCATTTT | CATSVWRQGDQPQHF
TRBJ2-1 | . | TRBD1 | TRBV6-4 | TGTGCCAGCAGTCCCGGGACAGGGAAGGGATCTGATGAGCAGTTCTTC | CASSPGTGKGSDEQFF
TRBJ1-5 | . | TRBD1 | TRBV30 | TGTGCCTGGAGCCAAGACAGGGGTGGAGGTCAGCCCCAGCATTTT | CAWSQDRGGGQPQHF
TRBJ1-2 | large | . | TRBV19 | TGTGCCAGCACACGTGGGTATGGCTACACCTTC | CASTRGYGYTF
TRBJ2-5 | . | . | TRBV20-1 | TGCAGTGCCCCCCGGCTTCGCCAAGAGACCCAGTACTTC | CSAPRLRQETQYF
TRBJ2-7 | . | . | TRBV6-1 | TGTGCCAGCAGTTTAGTGGCTGGCGACGAGCAGTACTTC | CASSLVAGDEQYF
TRBJ2-7 | . | . | TRBV19 | TGTGCCAGTAGTATAGGTAGCAGGGAATACGGCTACGAGCAGTACTTC | CASSIGSREYGYEQYF
TRBJ2-5 | . | TRBD1 | TRBV7-9 | TGTGCCAGCAGTCCTACGACAGGGAGTTTACAAGAGACCCAGTACTTC | CASSPTTGSLQETQYF
TRBJ2-7 | . | . | TRBV6-2/TRBV6-3 | TGTGCCAGCAGGCCCCAGGGCGGCACTTACTCCTACGAGCAGTACTTC | CASRPQGGTYSYEQYF
TRBJ1-2 | few | . | TRBV3-1 | TGTGCCAGCAGCCAAGATGACCCCCGGGGCTACACCTTC | CASSQDDPRGYTF
TRBJ1-1 | many | . | TRBV14 | TGTGCCAGCAGCCCCTCCCAAGCGGGGTTGGACACTGAAGCTTTCTTT | CASSPSQAGLDTEAFF
TRBJ1-6 | . | . | TRBV20-1 | TGCAGTGCTAGTGTGGGGCAGGGTATTTATAATTCACCCCTCCACTTT | CSASVGQGIYNSPLHF
TRBJ2-7 | . | . | TRBV12-3/TRBV12-4 | TGTGCCAGCAGTACATTACCCGGGACACACTATTACGAGCAGTACTTC | CASSTLPGTHYYEQYF
TRBJ2-2 | . | . | TRBV19 | TGTGCCAGTCAGTGGGAGGATAGGACCGGGGAGCTGTTTTTT | CASQWEDRTGELFF
TRBJ2-7 | . | . | TRBV6-1 | TGTGCCAGCACCCCCCGGGACTTGGCCTACGAGCAGTACTTC | CASTPRDLAYEQYF
TRBJ2-6 | . | . | TRBV15 | TGTGCCACCAGCAGCCAGGGCTCTGGGGCCAACGTCCTGACTTTC | CATSSQGSGANVLTF
TRBJ1-2 | few | . | TRBV6-1 | TGTGCCAGCAGTGTTGAGGGATCTCGGGCTGGCTACACCTTC | CASSVEGSRAGYTF
TRBJ2-3 | . | TRBD2 | TRBV20-1 | TGCAGTGCTAGAGGGGGTGGGGTAGCGGGAGGTCCTAGCACAGATACGCAGTATTTT | CSARGGGVAGGPSTDTQYF
TRBJ1-1 | . | TRBD1 | TRBV7-8 | TGTGCCAGCAGCTACGGGGACAGGGGTTATACTGAAGCTTTCTTT | CASSYGDRGYTEAFF
TRBJ2-7 | . | . | TRBV12-3/TRBV12-4 | TGTGCCAGCAGCTTGGGGTGGTCCTACGAGCAGTACTTC | CASSLGWSYEQYF
TRBJ2-2 | large | TRBD2 | TRBV6-2/TRBV6-3 | TGTGCCAGCAGTCTACTAGCGGGAGTAGGAGGGGAGCTGTTTTTT | CASSLLAGVGGELFF
TRBJ1-3 | medium-sized | . | TRBV6-1 | TGTGCCAGCAGTTTTTCTCTCGGGGCCTCGGAAGGAAACACCATATATTTT | CASSFSLGASEGNTIYF
TRBJ2-7 | . | . | TRBV6-5 | TGTGCCAGCAGTTACTCGATTCACCAGGGCCACGAGCAGTACTTC | CASSYSIHQGHEQYF
TRBJ1-2 | . | . | TRBV5-8 | TGTGCCAGCAGCTTGGACAGGGCATATGGCTACACCTTC | CASSLDRAYGYTF
TRBJ1-1 | few | TRBD1 | TRBV28 | TGTGCCAGCTCGGAATACAGGGGGAACACTGAAGCTTTCTTT | CASSEYRGNTEAFF
TRBJ2-7 | . | . | TRBV6-2/TRBV6-3 | TGTGCCAGCAGTTACTCATGGATAATAGGAAGATCCTACGAGCAGTACTTC | CASSYSWIIGRSYEQYF
TRBJ2-7 | . | . | TRBV7-2 | TGTGCCAGCAGCTTAGAGCAACCAGCTTCTGAGCAGTACTTC | CASSLEQPASEQYF
TRBJ2-1 | . | . | TRBV5-1 | TGCGCCAGCAGCTTGGGCGATTCGAATGAGCAGTTCTTC | CASSLGDSNEQFF
TRBJ1-2 | . | . | TRBV28 | TGTGCCAGCAGTTCCACTTATGGCTACACCTTC | CASSSTYGYTF
TRBJ2-1 | . | . | TRBV19 | TGTGCCAGTAAGGGGGCCTACAATGAGCAGTTCTTC | CASKGAYNEQFF
TRBJ1-2 | . | . | TRBV20-1 | TGCAGTGCTAGGTCCTCGGGGATCTATGGCTACACCTTC | CSARSSGIYGYTF